This T cell receptor (beta chain) was recovered during a study of vaccination and CD4 T cells after COVID-19. At the level of the study: No peptide, an HIV-1 Nef pool, or a CEFX pool was what each control culture received.

Germline CDR1 and CDR2: SGHTA and FQGNSA. The CDR3 runs to 13 residues. Trimming shortened V by 5 bases and J by 4 bases, and 11 bases separated the two germline ends. The treatment was: 10-day PBMC culture with coronavirus spike peptide pools or control peptides (ViraFEST assay). Those CD4+ T cells from the unexposed donor predate the COVID-19 pandemic (2011-2018). Peptide pool stimulation in ViraFEST expanded antigen-specific T cells, whose TCRs were then sequenced. Culture proceeded for approximately ten days, and CD4+ T cells were then isolated by negative selection. Cultured CD4+ T-cell DNA underwent Oncomine TCR Beta short-read sequencing. Genomic DNA was isolated from CD4+ T cells that had been cultured. TCRdb recomputed calls from the PCR reads with MiXCR, one row per CDR3 protein. The table includes 7,000 to 7,500 distinct CDR3 sequences, 30% to 45% detected once. This clonotype turned up a few times. The antigen is not known.

This chain links TRBV7-2 with TRBJ1-2, with D unclear. Material for sequencing was CD4+ T cells from blood, cultured in vitro. The receptor was isolated from a human donor in good health. This chain's CDR3 is CASSHGSTYGYTF. Here the CDR3 DNA reads TGTGCCAGCAGCCACGGATCCACCTATGGCTACACCTTC.